Given below is one T cell receptor beta chain in context. Its specificity is unknown. Distinct nucleotide sequences in the sample also encode this CDR3. PCR amplification relied on 60 Vbeta primers (plus 13 Jbeta primers). Clones were sequenced by immunoSEQ multiplex PCR, and TCRdb holds only the in-frame ones, with some missing. The sample lists some 100,000 clones; approximately 71% were seen once. Germline CDR1 and CDR2: SGHKS and YYEKEE (reference sequence). This CDR3 is 14 amino acids long. Deletions cut 1 base from V and 4 bases from J, with 11 bases between. The sample is drawn from a study of cytomegalovirus exposure and HLA in healthy donors. Regarding the study as a whole: According to an earlier analysis, most TCR beta V segments yielded productive rearrangements about 87% or about 30% of the time. Among TCR beta chains of equal frequency, HLA-associated ones were more clonally expanded in a later analysis.

The rearrangement uses TRBV5-5 and TRBJ1-2; no clear D gene. Sequencing was carried out using PBMCs. The clonotype comes from a woman aged 18 to 35 in good health and CMV-seropositive. The CDR3 region has the DNA TGTGCCAGCAGCTTGTTGGAGCCCACCTATGGCTACACCTTC. Translating it yields CASSLLEPTYGYTF.